These 25 T cell receptor beta chains were all obtained from the same sample, sequenced in a study of early T cells in non-severe SARS-CoV-2 infection. TCRdb reanalysed the 5' RACE reads using MiXCR and keeps one entry per CDR3 protein. The sample comprises 70,000 to 95,000 distinct CDR3 sequences, about 9.6% of which are singletons, and around 4.6% rests with the top ten. The sample consisted of whole blood. Source of these receptors: an adult who was a healthcare worker with PCR-confirmed SARS-CoV-2 infection or an uninfected control (not recorded which).

This clonotype appeared many times. The CDR3 DNA sequence: TGTGCCAGGGACCAGGGGGCTAGGGTGTATCATTCTGGAAACACCATATATTTT. As protein: CARDQGARVYHSGNTIYF. The chain employs TRBV27 and TRBJ1-3; TRBD1 matches 8 bases. The CDR3 runs to 18 residues. CDR1 and CDR2 from the germline V gene are MNHEY and SMNVEV (reference sequence). With 9 bases clipped from V and 1 base from J, the junction kept 17 bases outside the gene matches.

This clonotype has a count of ten or more. The chain links TRBV3-1 to TRBJ2-7, with a weak D call TRBD2 (5 bases). Between the trimmed V and J ends, which lost 5 bases and 3 bases, there was a span of 8 bases. Germline loops: CDR1 LGHDT, CDR2 YNNKEL (reference sequence). This CDR3 has 12 amino acids. CDR3 nucleotides: TGTGCCAGCAGCTATAGCGACTACGAGCAGTACTTC. Amino acid sequence: CASSYSDYEQYF.

This clonotype has more than one count but fewer than ten. The chain joins TRBV7-3 to TRBJ2-1; a possible D gene is TRBD1 (6 bases). V gave up 5 bases and J gave up 6 bases, with 20 bases separating them. Germline V gene lookup returns CDR1 SGHTA and CDR2 FQGTGA. The CDR3 runs to 16 residues. The chain's CDR3 is CASSPRGSPEANEQFF. DNA of the CDR3: TGTGCCAGCAGCCCGAGGGGGTCCCCCGAGGCCAATGAGCAGTTCTTC.

This clonotype was recorded many times. V is TRBV27 and J is TRBJ2-5; 9 bases are shared with TRBD2. The CDR3 spans 16 residues. With V trimmed by 3 bases and J by 4 bases, 9 bases remained unmatched. CDR1 MNHEY and CDR2 SMNVEV come from the germline V gene (reference sequence). Written as DNA, the CDR3 is TGTGCCAGCAGTTTGAGGCTAGCGGGAATCGGAGAGACCCAGTACTTC. This translates into CASSLRLAGIGETQYF.

This sequence joins TRBV9 and TRBJ1-1; maybe TRBD1 (6 bases). The V end lost 4 bases, the J end lost 11 bases, and 15 bases lay between the germline ends. The germline gives CDR1 SGDLS, CDR2 YYNGEE. This CDR3 contains 12 residues. CDR3 DNA: TGTGCCAGCAGCTCTCCTGGGACAAAGGCTTTCTTT. As protein: CASSSPGTKAFF. Using reference TRBV9 and TRBJ1-1 for the parts outside the CDR3, the full variable domain is DSGVTQTPKHLITATGQRVTLRCSPRSGDLSVYWYQQSLDQGLQFLIQYYNGEERAKGNILERFSAQQFPDLHSELNLSSLELGDSALYFCASSSPGTKAFFGQGTRLTVV.

In its sample, this clonotype was seen a few times. The chain's CDR3 is CASSLTSSSYEQYF. For the CDR3, the DNA is TGTGCCAGCAGCCTAACTAGCTCCTCCTACGAGCAGTACTTC. The genes are TRBV3-1 and TRBJ2-7; the D gene is possibly TRBD2 (6 bases). Germline V gene data show CDR1 as LGHDT and CDR2 as YNNKEL (reference sequence). The length of the CDR3 is 14 residues. The V end was cut by 4 bases, the J end by 0 bases, with 10 bases between.

The chain has TRBV12-3 or TRBV12-4 and TRBJ2-1, with D maybe TRBD2 (5 bases). Between the trimmed V and J ends, which lost 3 bases and 4 bases, there was a span of 13 bases. The CDR3 length is 15 residues. The CDR3 protein is CASSFRGLAYNEQFF. The CDR3 DNA is TGTGCCAGCAGTTTCCGAGGGTTGGCGTACAATGAGCAGTTCTTC.

The V and J genes are TRBV28 and TRBJ2-2; D is possibly TRBD1 or TRBD2 (5 bases each). Per germline, CDR1 MDHEN and CDR2 SYDVKM. V gave up 1 base and J gave up 7 bases, with 13 bases separating them. The CDR3 runs 15 residues. The CDR3 here is CASSLSRGDSGELFF. The CDR3, as DNA: TGTGCCAGCAGTTTATCGAGAGGGGATAGCGGGGAGCTGTTTTTT.

This clonotype was observed a few times. The CDR3 loop is CASDGGLGEFEQYF. The CDR3 DNA reads as TGTGCCAGCGATGGGGGCCTGGGGGAGTTCGAGCAGTACTTC. The chain joins TRBV2 to TRBJ2-7; maybe TRBD1 (6 bases). The germline V gene has CDR1 SNHLY and CDR2 FYNNEI. Trimming stripped 8 bases from V and 6 bases from J, with 20 bases between. The CDR3 extends over 14 amino acids.

This clonotype was seen repeatedly, ten times or more. The rearrangement joins TRBV12-3 or TRBV12-4 to TRBJ2-6, with unresolved D. This CDR3 comprises 17 residues. V was shortened by 3 bases and J by 0 bases, with 12 bases between the two germline ends. CDR3 DNA: TGTGCCAGCAGTTTTGGGCCGTCGGGCTCTGGGGCCAACGTCCTGACTTTC. Protein product: CASSFGPSGSGANVLTF.

This clonotype appeared many times. The chain employs TRBV4-1 and TRBJ1-5, with TRBD1 matching over 7 bases. Germline V gives CDR1 MGHRA, CDR2 YSYEKL. The CDR3 runs to 15 residues. Trimming took 4 bases from V and 5 from J; bases not matched to a gene: 8. The CDR3 DNA sequence: TGCGCCAGCAGCCGCAGACAGGGAGAAGATCAGCCCCAGCATTTT. It yields the protein CASSRRQGEDQPQHF.

This clonotype was seen only a few times. At one boundary the junction diverges from the germline segment, which might be a read error. V usage is TRBV27 and J usage is TRBJ2-1; no clear D gene. The CDR3 totals 14 residues. Per germline, CDR1 MNHEY and CDR2 SMNVEV (reference sequence). Written as DNA, the CDR3 is TGTGCCAGCAGTTTAATAGGCTCCGACAATGAGCAGTTCTTC. Translated: CASSLIGSDNEQFF.

The V and J genes are TRBV5-1 and TRBJ1-2, with D tentatively TRBD1 (5 bases). The CDR3 sequence is 17 residues long. The germline V gene encodes CDR1 SGHRS and CDR2 YFSETQ. Between the trimmed V and J ends, which lost 3 bases and 4 bases, there was a span of 22 bases. The CDR3 spells CASSSYSRQSLSYGYTF. The DNA for the CDR3 is TGCGCCAGCAGCTCCTACAGCCGACAGAGTCTTTCCTATGGCTACACCTTC. Complete variable domain (other parts from reference TRBV5-1 and TRBJ1-2): KAGVTQTPRYLIKTRGQQVTLSCSPISGHRSVSWYQQTPGQGLQFLFEYFSETQRNKGNFPGRFSGRQFSNSRSEMNVSTLELGDSALYLCASSSYSRQSLSYGYTFGSGTRLTVV.

This clonotype was counted only a few times. This chain connects TRBV6-2 or TRBV6-3 to TRBJ2-7, with D perhaps TRBD1 (5 bases). The V and J ends lost 5 bases and 1 base respectively, with 6 bases between them. The CDR3 spans 12 residues. Germline V gene sequence: CDR1 MNHEY, CDR2 SVGEGT. CDR3 DNA: TGTGCCAGCAGTGACAGTTCCTACGAGCAGTACTTC. Translated, it gives CASSDSSYEQYF.

This rearrangement joins TRBV10-3 to TRBJ2-2; possible D gene TRBD2, 6 bases. CDR3 size: 14 residues. V shed 7 bases and J shed 0 bases, with 9 bases lying between them. CDR1 and CDR2 (germline): ENHRY, SYGVKD. The CDR3 DNA follows: TGTGCCATCAACGGCGGGGCGAACACCGGGGAGCTGTTTTTT. This translates into CAINGGANTGELFF.

In its sample, this clonotype was seen many times. V gene TRBV9 combines with J gene TRBJ2-2; D unresolved. The CDR3 has 14 amino acids. Germline CDR1 SGDLS, CDR2 YYNGEE. The germline V and J ends were trimmed by 0 bases and 5 bases, with 8 bases remaining between them. This chain's CDR3 is CASSVAGRTGELFF. In DNA form, the CDR3 reads TGTGCCAGCAGCGTAGCTGGCCGAACCGGGGAGCTGTTTTTT.

This clonotype was seen a handful of times. The CDR3: CASSEDHGVARGYTF. The CDR3 nucleotides read TGTGCCAGCAGTGAAGATCATGGAGTGGCAAGAGGCTACACCTTC. The chain is built from TRBV25-1 and TRBJ1-2, with unresolved D. The CDR3 consists of 15 residues. Germline V gene data show CDR1 as MGHDK and CDR2 as SYGVNS. V was pared by 2 bases and J by 8 bases, with 18 bases between.

This clonotype was detected many times. The V and J genes are TRBV12-3 or TRBV12-4 and TRBJ2-7; 8 nucleotides match TRBD1. The CDR3 spans 18 residues. J was trimmed by 5 bases and V by 5 bases; bases with no gene match: 20. CDR3: CASSPTPFGRGRMDEQYF. The DNA for the CDR3 is TGTGCCAGCAGTCCTACCCCCTTCGGCAGGGGGCGAATGGACGAGCAGTACTTC.

This clonotype was counted at least ten times. The chain recombines TRBV11-2 with TRBJ2-3, with a weak D call TRBD2 (6 bases). V lost 5 bases, J lost 2 bases, and 14 bases lay in between. CDR1 and CDR2 from the germline V gene are SGHAT and FQNNGV. The CDR3 spans 15 residues. The CDR3 loop reads CASSRSRDSTDTQYF. CDR3 in DNA: TGTGCCAGCAGCCGATCCCGGGACTCCACAGATACGCAGTATTTT.

This clonotype was counted at least ten times. V is TRBV5-1 and J is TRBJ2-2; unclear D gene. The CDR3 is made up of 15 amino acids. The germline V gene has CDR1 SGHRS and CDR2 YFSETQ. Trimming took off 4 bases at V and 0 bases at J, with 10 bases between the two ends. The CDR3 DNA sequence: TGCGCCAGCAGCGTGGACGGCCCGAACACCGGGGAGCTGTTTTTT. This encodes CASSVDGPNTGELFF.

The chain joins TRBV6-2 or TRBV6-3 to TRBJ2-1, with D tentatively TRBD1 (6 bases). CDR3 length: 15 amino acids. CDR1 and CDR2 from the germline V gene are MNHEY and SVGEGT. V was clipped by 4 bases and J by 0 bases, with 10 bases between them. In DNA, the CDR3 is TGTGCCAGCAGTTCCGCAGGGGCCTCCTACAATGAGCAGTTCTTC. Translation: CASSSAGASYNEQFF.

This clonotype was seen repeatedly, ten times or more. The chain has TRBV28 and TRBJ2-7; 12 nucleotides match TRBD2. J lost 3 bases, V lost 6 bases, and 6 bases had no gene match. This CDR3 region has 15 residues. Germline-derived CDR1 and CDR2 are MDHEN and SYDVKM. The CDR3 loop reads CASSSRLAGDYEQYF. CDR3 DNA sequence: TGTGCCAGCAGCAGCCGACTAGCGGGAGACTACGAGCAGTACTTC.

CDR3 region: CSARDFPQQYF. The CDR3, as DNA: TGCAGTGCTAGAGATTTCCCGCAACAGTATTTT. The chain combines TRBV20-1 with TRBJ2-3, with D hard to call. CDR1 is DFQATT and CDR2 is SNEGSKA in the germline V gene (reference sequence). CDR3 size: 11 residues. V dropped 0 bases and J dropped 12 bases, with 10 bases sitting between them.

The rearrangement joins TRBV4-1 to TRBJ2-7; 9 nucleotides match TRBD1. Germline trimming cut 3 bases from V and 7 bases from J; bases unmatched to any gene: 10. The CDR3 runs to 15 residues. Germline V gene data show CDR1 as MGHRA and CDR2 as YSYEKL. The CDR3, as DNA: TGCGCCAGCAGCCAGCCGGGACAGGGAATGGTAGAGCAGTACTTC. Its translation: CASSQPGQGMVEQYF.

Many counts were recorded for this clonotype. The chain recombines TRBV7-9 with TRBJ2-1; 13 bases are shared with TRBD2. V shed 7 bases and J 7 bases; nucleotides not matched to a gene: 4. The CDR3 contains 14 residues. Germline V gene sequence: CDR1 SEHNR, CDR2 FQNEAQ (reference sequence). The chain's CDR3 is CASNPGLAGNEQFF. The CDR3, as DNA: TGTGCCAGCAACCCGGGACTAGCGGGGAATGAGCAGTTCTTC.